This is a list of T cell receptor beta chains from one sample in a study of blood T cell repertoires in COVID-19. Assay: immunoSEQ multiplex PCR; the TCRdb copy retains only in-frame clones and omits some. The profile shows roughly 200,000 clones, roughly 80% of them singletons. Sequences were obtained from peripheral blood. The receptors were sampled from a human donor in a cohort sampled during active COVID-19. CDR3s include the opening cysteine and the closing phenylalanine or tryptophan. A D gene is named only where the DNA matches it firmly. Size is omitted from some rows. Given values are once, few, many or a class for expanded clones.

J gene: TRBJ2-6; D gene: NA; clone size: few; V gene: TRBV7-9; CDR3 DNA: TGTGCCAGCAGTTCCAGACAGTCCGGGGCCAACGTCCTGACTTTC; CDR3 protein: CASSSRQSGANVLTF
J gene: TRBJ2-7; D gene: NA; clone size: NA; V gene: TRBV6-1; CDR3 DNA: TGTGCCAGCAGTGAGAATGGCTGGGAGCAGTACTTC; CDR3 protein: CASSENGWEQYF
J gene: TRBJ1-1; D gene: NA; clone size: NA; V gene: TRBV19; CDR3 DNA: TGTGCCAGTACCCCCCTTGTGTACATGAACACTGAAGCTTTCTTT; CDR3 protein: CASTPLVYMNTEAFF
J gene: TRBJ1-1; D gene: TRBD1; clone size: NA; V gene: TRBV28; CDR3 DNA: TGTGCCAGCAGTTCGACAGGGCAGGAAGCTTTCTTT; CDR3 protein: CASSSTGQEAFF
J gene: TRBJ1-1; D gene: NA; clone size: NA; V gene: TRBV5-1; CDR3 DNA: TGCGCCAGCAGCTTGGAAGGCGTTGGCAGGGTTGCCTCTGGAGCTTTCTTT; CDR3 protein: CASSLEGVGRVASGAFF
J gene: TRBJ2-7; D gene: NA; clone size: NA; V gene: TRBV6-2/TRBV6-3; CDR3 DNA: TGTGCCAGCAGTTACTCCGCAGTCACCTACGAGCAGTACTTC; CDR3 protein: CASSYSAVTYEQYF
J gene: TRBJ2-7; D gene: NA; clone size: NA; V gene: TRBV9; CDR3 DNA: TGTGCCAGCAGCGTAGCGGTAGACAGAGTCTACGAGCAGTACTTC; CDR3 protein: CASSVAVDRVYEQYF
J gene: TRBJ2-2; D gene: NA; clone size: NA; V gene: TRBV3-1/TRBV3-2; CDR3 DNA: TGTGCCAGCAGCCAGACTTCGGGACTCGGGAACACCGGGGAGCTGTTTTTT; CDR3 protein: CASSQTSGLGNTGELFF
J gene: TRBJ2-3; D gene: TRBD1; clone size: NA; V gene: TRBV11-2; CDR3 DNA: TGTGCCAGCAGCTTAGGGACAGGGAGAAGCACAGATACGCAGTATTTT; CDR3 protein: CASSLGTGRSTDTQYF
J gene: TRBJ2-1; D gene: NA; clone size: once; V gene: TRBV4-1; CDR3 DNA: TGCGCCAGCAGCCAACCCTCAACCATGAGTGAGCAGTTCTTC; CDR3 protein: CASSQPSTMSEQFF
J gene: TRBJ2-7; D gene: NA; clone size: NA; V gene: TRBV12-3/TRBV12-4; CDR3 DNA: TGTGCCAGCAGTTTCCACAGCTCCTACGAGCAGTACTTC; CDR3 protein: CASSFHSSYEQYF
J gene: TRBJ1-2; D gene: TRBD1; clone size: NA; V gene: TRBV6-2/TRBV6-3; CDR3 DNA: TGTGCCAGCAGTTTCTTTAACGACAGGGAAAACTATGGCTACACCTTC; CDR3 protein: CASSFFNDRENYGYTF
J gene: TRBJ1-1; D gene: NA; clone size: NA; V gene: TRBV29-1; CDR3 DNA: TGCAGCGCAGCGGGGCGCCGGTCTGAAGCTTTCTTT; CDR3 protein: CSAAGRRSEAFF
J gene: TRBJ2-7; D gene: TRBD2; clone size: NA; V gene: TRBV7-2; CDR3 DNA: TGTGCCAGCAGCCCCTCCCGGACTAGCAGACCCTACGAGCAGTACTTC; CDR3 protein: CASSPSRTSRPYEQYF
J gene: TRBJ1-6; D gene: NA; clone size: NA; V gene: TRBV5-6; CDR3 DNA: TGTGCCAGCAGTACAGCCTATAATTCACCCCTCCACTTT; CDR3 protein: CASSTAYNSPLHF
J gene: TRBJ2-7; D gene: TRBD2; clone size: few; V gene: TRBV28; CDR3 DNA: TGTGCCAGCAGTTCCCGGACTAGCGGGAGTGGCGAGCAGTACTTC; CDR3 protein: CASSSRTSGSGEQYF
J gene: TRBJ2-5; D gene: NA; clone size: NA; V gene: TRBV5-6; CDR3 DNA: TGTGCCAGCATTCAGGGGGGAGCGGAGACCCAGTACTTC; CDR3 protein: CASIQGGAETQYF
J gene: TRBJ1-2; D gene: TRBD1; clone size: NA; V gene: TRBV4-1; CDR3 DNA: TGCGCCAGCAGCCAAGAGAGCCAGGACAGGAGACTCTATGGCTACACCTTC; CDR3 protein: CASSQESQDRRLYGYTF
J gene: TRBJ2-6; D gene: NA; clone size: NA; V gene: TRBV10-1; CDR3 DNA: TGCGCCAGCAGTGAGGCGGGGATTTCTGGGGCCAACGTCCTGACTTTC; CDR3 protein: CASSEAGISGANVLTF
J gene: TRBJ2-5; D gene: NA; clone size: NA; V gene: TRBV3-1/TRBV3-2; CDR3 DNA: TGTGCCAGCAGCCAGGGGGCCCAGGAGACCCAGTACTTC; CDR3 protein: CASSQGAQETQYF
J gene: TRBJ2-3; D gene: NA; clone size: NA; V gene: TRBV7-9; CDR3 DNA: TGTGCCAGCAGCTCCTCGGTGGGGCGGAGCACAGATACGCAGTATTTT; CDR3 protein: CASSSSVGRSTDTQYF
J gene: TRBJ1-1; D gene: NA; clone size: NA; V gene: TRBV6-6; CDR3 DNA: TGTGCCAGCAGTTACTTGCAGGGGCGGGCTTTCTTT; CDR3 protein: CASSYLQGRAFF
J gene: TRBJ1-5; D gene: TRBD1; clone size: few; V gene: TRBV19; CDR3 DNA: TGTGCCAGTAGACCGGGACAGTATAGCAATCAGCCCCAGCATTTT; CDR3 protein: CASRPGQYSNQPQHF
J gene: TRBJ1-2; D gene: TRBD1; clone size: NA; V gene: TRBV6-4; CDR3 DNA: TGTGCCAGCAGTGACTCAGGACAGGGGTATGGCTACACCTTC; CDR3 protein: CASSDSGQGYGYTF
J gene: TRBJ1-1; D gene: TRBD1; clone size: few; V gene: TRBV10-2; CDR3 DNA: TGCGCCAGCAACCGACAGGGGGACACTGAAGCTTTCTTT; CDR3 protein: CASNRQGDTEAFF
J gene: TRBJ2-7; D gene: TRBD1; clone size: NA; V gene: TRBV6-5; CDR3 DNA: TGTGCCAGCAGTTATGACAGACAGGGCTACGAGCAGTACTTC; CDR3 protein: CASSYDRQGYEQYF
J gene: TRBJ2-5; D gene: TRBD1; clone size: once; V gene: TRBV2; CDR3 DNA: TGTGCCAGCGACGGGACAGGTGCCCAGACCCAGTACTTC; CDR3 protein: CASDGTGAQTQYF
J gene: TRBJ2-1; D gene: TRBD2; clone size: NA; V gene: TRBV7-3; CDR3 DNA: TGTGCCAGCAGCTTTGCACATCGGGGGGGCGATGAGCAGTTCTTC; CDR3 protein: CASSFAHRGGDEQFF
J gene: TRBJ1-3; D gene: NA; clone size: NA; V gene: TRBV4-3; CDR3 DNA: TGCGCCAGCAGCCGAGGGGAGGGTGCTGGAAACACCATATATTTT; CDR3 protein: CASSRGEGAGNTIYF
J gene: TRBJ2-3; D gene: TRBD2; clone size: NA; V gene: TRBV28; CDR3 DNA: TGTGCCAGCAGTCTCCCTAGCGGGACAGTAGATACGCAGTATTTT; CDR3 protein: CASSLPSGTVDTQYF
J gene: TRBJ2-2; D gene: TRBD1; clone size: NA; V gene: TRBV10-3; CDR3 DNA: TGTGCCATCAGCCCCGGGACAGGGGGCGCGGGCGGGGAGCTGTTTTTT; CDR3 protein: CAISPGTGGAGGELFF
J gene: TRBJ2-7; D gene: TRBD2; clone size: once; V gene: TRBV6-5; CDR3 DNA: TGTGCCAGCAATCGACTAGCGGGAGTTCAGCAGTACTTC; CDR3 protein: CASNRLAGVQQYF
J gene: TRBJ1-2; D gene: TRBD1; clone size: NA; V gene: TRBV5-1; CDR3 DNA: TGCGCCAGCAGCATAACAGGGGGCGTCAGTGGCTACACCTTC; CDR3 protein: CASSITGGVSGYTF
J gene: TRBJ1-3; D gene: TRBD1; clone size: few; V gene: TRBV13; CDR3 DNA: TGTGCCAGCAGCTTAGGGGGACAGGGGGTTGGAAACACCATATATTTT; CDR3 protein: CASSLGGQGVGNTIYF
J gene: TRBJ1-5; D gene: NA; clone size: NA; V gene: TRBV28; CDR3 DNA: TGTGCCAGCCACAGGGATCAGCCCCAGCATTTT; CDR3 protein: CASHRDQPQHF
J gene: TRBJ2-4; D gene: NA; clone size: NA; V gene: TRBV5-1; CDR3 DNA: TGCGCCAGCAGCGGGGATTTCGGGGTCCCAAACATTCAGTACTTC; CDR3 protein: CASSGDFGVPNIQYF
J gene: TRBJ2-7; D gene: NA; clone size: NA; V gene: TRBV6-5; CDR3 DNA: TGTGCCAGCAGTTACTCCAGGGACTACGAGCAGTACTTC; CDR3 protein: CASSYSRDYEQYF
J gene: TRBJ2-1; D gene: NA; clone size: NA; V gene: TRBV4-3; CDR3 DNA: TGCGCCAGCAGCCAAGGTCTCAGGGATGAGCAGTTCTTC; CDR3 protein: CASSQGLRDEQFF
J gene: TRBJ1-5; D gene: NA; clone size: NA; V gene: TRBV5-6; CDR3 DNA: TGTGCCAGCAGCTTGCGCAGGGGCCTTAGCAATCAGCCCCAGCATTTT; CDR3 protein: CASSLRRGLSNQPQHF
J gene: TRBJ2-5; D gene: NA; clone size: NA; V gene: TRBV25-1; CDR3 DNA: TGTGCCAGCAGTGTCCCCCGGCGGGCCGCATTTTTCCAAGAGACCCAGTACTTC; CDR3 protein: CASSVPRRAAFFQETQYF
J gene: TRBJ2-3; D gene: TRBD2; clone size: NA; V gene: TRBV7-3; CDR3 DNA: TGTGCCAGCAGCTTAGGGCTAGCGGGAACAAGCACAGATACGCAGTATTTT; CDR3 protein: CASSLGLAGTSTDTQYF
J gene: TRBJ1-4; D gene: NA; clone size: NA; V gene: TRBV20-1; CDR3 DNA: TGCAGTGCCCCGGGGGTGAAAAAACTGTTTTTT; CDR3 protein: CSAPGVKKLFF
J gene: TRBJ1-2; D gene: TRBD1; clone size: NA; V gene: TRBV7-2; CDR3 DNA: TGTGCCAGCAGCCAGTCGACAGGGAACTATGGCTACACCTTC; CDR3 protein: CASSQSTGNYGYTF
J gene: TRBJ1-4; D gene: NA; clone size: NA; V gene: TRBV27; CDR3 DNA: TGTGCCACCTTCCCCCTTTGTGAAAAACTGTTTTTT; CDR3 protein: CATFPLCEKLFF
J gene: TRBJ1-5; D gene: NA; clone size: NA; V gene: TRBV11-2; CDR3 DNA: TGTGCCAGCAGCCTCTCCAATTCGGGTTCCCAGCATTTT; CDR3 protein: CASSLSNSGSQHF
J gene: TRBJ1-2; D gene: TRBD1; clone size: NA; V gene: TRBV7-9; CDR3 DNA: TGTGCCAGCAGCTTCGGGACAGCTCTACACTATGGCTACACCTTC; CDR3 protein: CASSFGTALHYGYTF
J gene: TRBJ1-1; D gene: TRBD1; clone size: NA; V gene: TRBV5-6; CDR3 DNA: TGTGCCAGCAGCTCGCAACAGGGGCGGAGATCTGAAGCTTTCTTT; CDR3 protein: CASSSQQGRRSEAFF
J gene: TRBJ2-7; D gene: NA; clone size: NA; V gene: TRBV3-1/TRBV3-2; CDR3 DNA: TGTGCCAGCAGCCGGAGCTACGAGCAGTACTTC; CDR3 protein: CASSRSYEQYF
J gene: TRBJ1-5; D gene: NA; clone size: few; V gene: TRBV27; CDR3 DNA: TGTGCCAGCAGTTTCGGCGGGAATCAGCCCCAGCATTTT; CDR3 protein: CASSFGGNQPQHF